What follows is one T cell receptor beta chain and its context. Its antigen is currently unknown. The data derive from a study of CXCR3-negative and CXCR3-positive naive CD8 T cells. Study observations and caveats: Both naive subsets had comparably high diversity; memory CD8+ cells much lower. More hydrophobic TRB CDR3s were found in CXCR3-positive naive cells than in CXCR3-negative naive cells.

The CD45RO-CCR7+CD27+CD95- phenotype denoted naive CD8+ T cells. Germline V lookup: CDR1 WSHSY, CDR2 SAAADI. The CDR3 extends over 15 amino acids. UMI-labeled TRB cDNA libraries were prepared by 5' RACE. TCRdb processed the 5' RACE reads again and assigns one entry to each CDR3 protein, with no DNA. The listing records 60,000 to 70,000 distinct CDR3 sequences. This receptor was identified in a human donor in good health. Some clones in this sample may be carry-over from other donors' samples. The V and J genes are TRBV10-2 and TRBJ2-5; as DNA is missing, the TRBD2 call by TCRdb cannot be tested. Sequencing was done on a sample of naive CXCR3+ CD8+ T cells from blood. Specified subset: CD45RO-CCR7+CD27+CD95- naive CD8+ T cells expressing CXCR3 (TNR3+). The CDR3 sequence: CASGSPSWVFETQYF.